What follows is one T cell receptor (beta chain) and its context. Its specific antigen is unknown. Per-nucleotide qualities are absent, and no much larger clonotype sits a single base away. A two-step multiplex PCR amplified TCR-beta CDR3 regions from genomic DNA, and the second step of the PCR added Illumina-compatible adaptors. TCR-beta immunosequencing was carried out on an Illumina platform through the commercial immunoSEQ service. The authors processed their data as follows. Two measures summarised the repertoires: productive clonality, and Top 10 Clones, meaning the percentage of T-cell templates coming from the ten most frequent sequences. Productive clonality had a range of 0 to 1, where 1 means a monoclonal population. Using log10 scatter plots, tumour-associated clones were identified as sequences that made up at least 0.1% of tumour T-cell templates yet were absent from the matched non-adjacent lung. Analyses were done in GraphPad Prism7 and R, with Student's t-tests for two-group comparisons, ANOVA for stages, and linear regression for relationships. TCRdb limited this immuneACCESS table to in-frame rearrangements with V and J called. A share of clones is missing; checked studies link under half to unresolved V genes, and the rest is unexplained. The D gene and trimming were derived from the DNA, and the V and J assignments and clone size from that table. The table for this sample lists 5,000 to 5,500 clones; roughly 84% of them were counted only once. The leading ten clones occupy 5% to 6.5% of the sample.

Deletion took 8 bases off V and 4 bases off J, with a span of 11 bases between the germline ends. The CDR3 measures 13 amino acids from cysteine to phenylalanine. Only CDR3 DNA is held: 39 bases, read in frame from base 1. Based on the germline V gene, the CDR1 and CDR2 sequences are MDHEN and SYDVKM. Non-adjacent lung tissue from the same patient, taken as far from the tumour as possible and at least 3 cm away, was used for the normal lung samples. Genomic DNA was extracted with the QIAamp DNA kit from frozen aliquots of unsorted single-cell suspensions. Tissues were received within 2 hours of resection and were immediately processed into single-cell suspensions. Tissue was broken up mechanically, digested enzymatically with DNase I, collagenase I and hyaluronidase for 30 minutes at 37 degrees C, and then filtered and RBC-lysed. The record originates from a study of immune cell composition in non-small cell lung cancer (TCRdb year 2017). Some background on the complete study: Histologic subtype, mostly lung adenocarcinoma or squamous cell carcinoma, was determined with H&E together with p63, CK5, Napsin A and TTF-1 immunohistochemistry. Supplementary cohort #1 consisted of roughly 9 lung adenocarcinoma cases with paired tumour/lung TCR-beta sequencing and with TIL populations generated to assess tumour reactivity. A few tumour specimens that had TCR-beta data belonged to rare histological subtypes and were left out of the subtype comparisons. Adaptive Biotechnologies TCR-beta sequencing was carried out on about 31 paired NSCLC tumour and non-adjacent lung specimens, as well as on over 20 tumour-only specimens. Findings and caveats that apply to the study as a whole: No significant correlation was found between smoking pack-years and tumour TCR-beta clonality. Nearly half of NSCLC cases had tumour-associated clones >0.5%, found in 30% to 35% of adenocarcinomas compared with 75% to 80% of squamous carcinomas. The reactivity cohort included only 9 to 10 cases, and whether tumour-reactive clones share sequences with the dominant in vivo tumour-associated clones was not shown. In 10 to 11 adenocarcinoma cases, maximal tumour-associated clone frequency correlated strongly with TIL tumour reactivity, whereas overall clonality did not.

Sequencing input: non-adjacent lung tissue. This receptor was obtained from a human donor with non-small cell lung cancer. Some clones in this sample may be carry-over from other donors' samples. Recombination joined TRBV28 with TRBJ1-4; a tentative D match to TRBD1 spans 5 bases. The DNA is as follows: TGTGCCAGCGGGGCACAGATTAATGAAAAACTGTTTTTT. Its protein is CASGAQINEKLFF.